One and the same sample provided the 14 T cell receptor beta chains below, sequenced in a study of T cells in Graves' hyperthyroidism and ophthalmopathy. Researchers amplified the TCR beta CDR3 regions from RNA transcripts. Initially, a first-round RT-PCR of the TCR CDR3 employed the HTBI primer set. TCRdb recomputed calls from the multiplex PCR reads with MiXCR, one row per CDR3 protein. In the table there are 360,000 or so distinct CDR3 sequences, about a sixth of which are singletons. Sequenced: blood. Every receptor here comes from a woman aged 40 to 49 with Graves' ophthalmopathy.

This clonotype was seen many times. The gene calls are TRBV12-3 or TRBV12-4 and TRBJ1-5; D is perhaps TRBD1 (5 bases). The length of the CDR3 is 15 residues. The V end lost 6 bases, the J end lost 3 bases, and 15 bases lay between the germline ends. This CDR3 reads CASRAGKKNNQPQHF. The CDR3 bases are TGTGCCAGCAGGGCAGGGAAGAAGAACAATCAGCCCCAGCATTTT.

The table lists this clonotype with many counts. The CDR3 reads CASSPWGAEANYGYTF. CDR3 nucleotide sequence: TGTGCCAGCAGCCCTTGGGGGGCCGAAGCTAACTATGGCTACACCTTC. The V call is TRBV9, the J call TRBJ1-2, with TRBD1 as a possible D gene (6 bases). CDR1 SGDLS and CDR2 YYNGEE come from the germline V gene. Trimming took off 4 bases at V and 0 bases at J, with 16 bases between the two ends. The CDR3 has 16 residues.

This clonotype was seen repeatedly, ten times or more. The V call is TRBV9, the J call TRBJ1-2, with a weak D call TRBD1 (5 bases). Germline V gene data show CDR1 as SGDLS and CDR2 as YYNGEE. The CDR3 consists of 14 residues. Between the trimmed V and J ends, which lost 0 bases and 5 bases, there was a span of 11 bases. CDR3 sequence: CASSVAGTFYGYTF. The CDR3, as DNA: TGTGCCAGCAGCGTAGCCGGGACCTTTTATGGCTACACCTTC. The full variable domain, in which reference TRBV9 and TRBJ1-2 provide the parts outside the CDR3, is DSGVTQTPKHLITATGQRVTLRCSPRSGDLSVYWYQQSLDQGLQFLIQYYNGEERAKGNILERFSAQQFPDLHSELNLSSLELGDSALYFCASSVAGTFYGYTFGSGTRLTVV.

This clonotype was found many times. The chain employs TRBV6-4 and TRBJ1-2, with D possibly being TRBD1 (6 bases). CDR1 MRHNA and CDR2 SNTAGT come from the germline V gene. The CDR3 sequence is 14 residues long. V lost 5 bases to trimming and J lost 6 bases, with 16 bases between them. This chain's CDR3 is CASSPTRTGNGYTF. CDR3 nucleotide sequence: TGTGCCAGCAGTCCCACTCGTACAGGGAATGGCTACACCTTC.

J is TRBJ1-3 and V is TRBV15; 7 bases align to TRBD1. Losses at the gene ends were 0 bases for V and 5 bases for J; bases not matched to a gene: 7. Germline-derived CDR1 and CDR2 are LNHNV and YYDKDF (reference sequence). CDR3 length: 16 amino acids. In DNA form, the CDR3 reads TGTGCCACCAGCAGAGATGCAGGACAGGCGCGAAACACCATATATTTT. Protein: CATSRDAGQARNTIYF.

This clonotype was seen ten or more times. The chain links TRBV6-2 or TRBV6-3 to TRBJ1-2, with D perhaps matching TRBD1 (5 bases). CDR1 and CDR2 from the germline V gene are MNHEY and SVGEGT. The CDR3 consists of 14 residues. V was shortened by 5 bases and J by 5 bases, with 15 bases between the two germline ends. CDR3 protein: CASSGKGRTYGYTF. The CDR3 DNA reads TGTGCCAGCAGTGGAAAGGGACGGACTTATGGCTACACCTTC.

This clonotype was observed many times. This chain uses TRBV28 with TRBJ2-7; 7 nucleotides match TRBD1. CDR3 length: 16 amino acids. The germline V gene has CDR1 MDHEN and CDR2 SYDVKM. V was pared by 6 bases and J by 4 bases, with 15 bases of the junction left unmatched. CDR3 sequence (DNA): TGTGCCAGCAGCTCTTTCGGACAGGTTTTAACTTACGAGCAGTACTTC. This encodes CASSSFGQVLTYEQYF.

The table lists this clonotype with many counts. CDR3 bases: TGTGCCAGCAGCATCGATCGGGAGTTCCGCGAGCAGTACTTC. Its protein is CASSIDREFREQYF. This chain connects TRBV7-8 to TRBJ2-7, with a weak D call TRBD2 (6 bases). The CDR3 runs 14 residues. Germline assignment: CDR1 SGHVS and CDR2 FQNEAQ. Trimming stripped 5 bases from V and 6 bases from J, with 17 bases between.

V usage is TRBV12-3 or TRBV12-4 and J usage is TRBJ2-3; the D gene is possibly TRBD1 (6 bases). The CDR3 extends over 15 amino acids. Trimming cost V 3 bases and J 4 bases, with 14 bases left between them. CDR3 sequence (DNA): TGTGCCAGCAGTTTTGGGCAGGGGACCGCAGATACGCAGTATTTT. Its translation is CASSFGQGTADTQYF.

J is TRBJ2-2 and V is TRBV7-3; 8 bases fit TRBD2. The CDR3 is 13 amino acids. Germline-derived CDR1 and CDR2 are SGHTA and FQGTGA. V was clipped by 6 bases and J by 11 bases; unmatched bases: 8. CDR3 loop: CASSSGATGELFF. CDR3 DNA sequence: TGTGCCAGCAGTAGCGGGGCTACGGGTGAGCTGTTTTTT. Full variable domain (outside the CDR3, taken from reference TRBV7-3 and TRBJ2-2): GAGVSQTPSNKVTEKGKYVELRCDPISGHTALYWYRQSLGQGPEFLIYFQGTGAADDSGLPNDRFFAVRPEGSVSTLKIQRTERGDSAVYLCASSSGATGELFFGEGSRLTVL.

The chain uses TRBV24-1 and TRBJ2-7, with a possible D match to TRBD1 (6 bases). Germline V CDR1 and CDR2: KGHDR, SFDVKD. V lost 4 bases, J lost 2 bases, and 8 bases lay in between. The length of the CDR3 is 13 residues. DNA of the CDR3: TGTGCCACCAGTGACAGGGACACCTACGAGCAGTACTTC. Amino acids: CATSDRDTYEQYF.

There are many counts of this clonotype. The V call is TRBV19, the J call TRBJ1-1; D is ambiguous. CDR1 is LNHDA and CDR2 is SQIVND in the germline V gene (reference sequence). The V and J ends lost 1 base and 6 bases respectively, with 9 bases between them. The CDR3 runs 13 residues. The CDR3 sequence: CASSIAPVAEAFF. The CDR3 DNA reads TGTGCCAGTAGTATAGCCCCAGTTGCTGAAGCTTTCTTT. Full variable domain (outside the CDR3, taken from reference TRBV19 and TRBJ1-1): DGGITQSPKYLFRKEGQNVTLSCEQNLNHDAMYWYRQDPGQGLRLIYYSQIVNDFQKGDIAEGYSVSREKKESFPLTVTSAQKNPTAFYLCASSIAPVAEAFFGQGTRLTVV.

This clonotype was observed at least ten times. The J gene is TRBJ2-5, the V gene TRBV4-1; 7 bases line up with TRBD1. Trimming took 2 bases from V and 1 from J; bases not matched to a gene: 1. Germline CDR1 reads MGHRA; CDR2 reads YSYEKL. The CDR3 has 14 amino acids. The CDR3 loop reads CASSQRDSQETQYF. The DNA for the CDR3 is TGCGCCAGCAGCCAACGGGACAGCCAAGAGACCCAGTACTTC.

A note on this clonotype: Compared with germline, one end of the junction differs, possibly owing to a read error. The chain recombines TRBV10-2 with TRBJ2-7; 13 positions match TRBD2. Germline V gene sequence: CDR1 WSHSY, CDR2 SAAADI. The CDR3 loop spans 15 amino acids. For the CDR3, the DNA is TGCGTCAGCAGAGGGACTAGCGGGACCTCCTACGAGCAGTACTTC. Amino acids: CVSRGTSGTSYEQYF.